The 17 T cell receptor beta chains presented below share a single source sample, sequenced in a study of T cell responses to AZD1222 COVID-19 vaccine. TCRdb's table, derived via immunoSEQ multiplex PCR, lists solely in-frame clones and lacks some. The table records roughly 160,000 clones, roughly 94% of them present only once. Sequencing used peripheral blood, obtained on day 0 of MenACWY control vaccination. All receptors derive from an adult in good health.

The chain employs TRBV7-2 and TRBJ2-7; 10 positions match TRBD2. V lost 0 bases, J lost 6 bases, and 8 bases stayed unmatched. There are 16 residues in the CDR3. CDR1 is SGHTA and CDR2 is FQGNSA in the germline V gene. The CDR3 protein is CASSLAISGRAGEQYF. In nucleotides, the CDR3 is TGTGCCAGCAGCTTAGCGATAAGCGGGAGGGCCGGCGAGCAGTACTTC.

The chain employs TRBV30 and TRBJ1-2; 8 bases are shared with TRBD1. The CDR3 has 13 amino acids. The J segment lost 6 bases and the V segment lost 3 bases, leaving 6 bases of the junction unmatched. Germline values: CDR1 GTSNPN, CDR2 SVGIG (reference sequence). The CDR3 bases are TGTGCCTGGAGCAGAAGGACAGGGCATGGCTACACCTTC. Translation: CAWSRRTGHGYTF.

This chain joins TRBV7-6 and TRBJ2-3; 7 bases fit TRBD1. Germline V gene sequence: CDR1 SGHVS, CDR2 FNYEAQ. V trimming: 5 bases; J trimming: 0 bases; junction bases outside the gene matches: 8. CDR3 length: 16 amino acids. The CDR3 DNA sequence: TGTGCCAGCAGCCAGCTTCCGGGACAGAGCACAGATACGCAGTATTTT. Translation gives CASSQLPGQSTDTQYF.

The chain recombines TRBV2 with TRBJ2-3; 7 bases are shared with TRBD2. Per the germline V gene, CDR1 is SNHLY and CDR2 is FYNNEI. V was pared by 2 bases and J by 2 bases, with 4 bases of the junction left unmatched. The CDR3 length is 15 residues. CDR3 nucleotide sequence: TGTGCCAGCAGTGAACGAAGCGGGGTCACAGATACGCAGTATTTT. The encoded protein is CASSERSGVTDTQYF.

This chain's CDR3 is CASSPLGATYEQYF. The CDR3 DNA reads TGTGCCAGTAGTCCCCTCGGGGCTACCTACGAGCAGTACTTC. This chain links TRBV19 with TRBJ2-7; perhaps D is TRBD1 or TRBD2 (5 bases each). This CDR3 comprises 14 residues. The germline V gene has CDR1 LNHDA and CDR2 SQIVND (reference sequence). V gave up 5 bases and J gave up 2 bases, with 13 bases separating them.

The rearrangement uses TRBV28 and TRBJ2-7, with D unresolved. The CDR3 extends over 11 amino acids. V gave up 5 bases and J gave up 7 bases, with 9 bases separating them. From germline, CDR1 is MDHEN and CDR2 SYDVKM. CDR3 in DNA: TGTGCCAGCAGTCTCCTTCTGGAGCAGTACTTC. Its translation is CASSLLLEQYF.

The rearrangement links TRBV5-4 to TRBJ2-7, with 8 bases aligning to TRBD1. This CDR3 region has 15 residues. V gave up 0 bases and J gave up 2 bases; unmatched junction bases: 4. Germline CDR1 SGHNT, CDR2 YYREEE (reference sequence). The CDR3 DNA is TGTGCCAGCAGCTTGGGACAGGGGAACGCCTACGAGCAGTACTTC. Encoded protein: CASSLGQGNAYEQYF.

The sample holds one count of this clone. The CDR3 nucleotides read TGCAGCGTTGAAGATCTACGGGGGAGGCCCTACAATGAGCAGTTCTTC. This codes for CSVEDLRGRPYNEQFF. The chain uses TRBV29-1 and TRBJ2-1, with D perhaps matching TRBD2 (6 bases). The CDR3 totals 16 residues. V was pared by 0 bases and J by 2 bases, with 14 bases between. Germline CDR1 SQVTM, CDR2 ANQGSEA.

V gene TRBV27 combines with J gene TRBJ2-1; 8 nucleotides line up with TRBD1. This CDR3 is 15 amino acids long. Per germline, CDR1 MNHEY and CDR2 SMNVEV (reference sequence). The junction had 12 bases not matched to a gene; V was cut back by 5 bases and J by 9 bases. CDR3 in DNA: TGTGCCAGCAGTGGAACCGGACAGGGTTGGAGTGAGCAGTTCTTC. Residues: CASSGTGQGWSEQFF.

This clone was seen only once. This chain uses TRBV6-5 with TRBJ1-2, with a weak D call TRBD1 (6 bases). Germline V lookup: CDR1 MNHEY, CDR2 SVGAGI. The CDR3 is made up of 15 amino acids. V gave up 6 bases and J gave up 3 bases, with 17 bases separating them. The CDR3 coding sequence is TGTGCCAGCAGAGCTACAGGGATTGACTACTATGGCTACACCTTC. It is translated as CASRATGIDYYGYTF.

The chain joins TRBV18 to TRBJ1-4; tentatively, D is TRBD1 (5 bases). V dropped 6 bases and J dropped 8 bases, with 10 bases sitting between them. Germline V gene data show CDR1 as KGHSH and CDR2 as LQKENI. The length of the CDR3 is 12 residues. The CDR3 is CASSGGSEKLFF. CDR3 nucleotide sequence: TGTGCCAGCTCCGGGGGGAGCGAAAAACTGTTTTTT.

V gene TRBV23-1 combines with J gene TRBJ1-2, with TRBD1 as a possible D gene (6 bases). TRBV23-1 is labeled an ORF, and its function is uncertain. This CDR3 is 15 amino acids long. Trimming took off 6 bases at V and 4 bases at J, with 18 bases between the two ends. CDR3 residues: CASSLPRDRSYGYTF. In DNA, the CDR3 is TGCGCCAGCAGCCTCCCGAGAGACAGGAGCTATGGCTACACCTTC.

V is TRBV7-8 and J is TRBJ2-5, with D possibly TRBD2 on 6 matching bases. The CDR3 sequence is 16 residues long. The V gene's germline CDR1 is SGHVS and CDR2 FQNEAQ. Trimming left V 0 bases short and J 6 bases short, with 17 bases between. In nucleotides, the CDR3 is TGTGCCAGCAGCTTAGCCGGGACTTGGCACGGAAAGACCCAGTACTTC. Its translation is CASSLAGTWHGKTQYF. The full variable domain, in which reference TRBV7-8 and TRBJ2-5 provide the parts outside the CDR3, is GAGVSQSPRYKVAKRGQDVALRCDPISGHVSLFWYQQALGQGPEFLTYFQNEAQLDKSGLPSDRFFAERPEGSVSTLKIQRTQQEDSAVYLCASSLAGTWHGKTQYFGPGTRLLVL.

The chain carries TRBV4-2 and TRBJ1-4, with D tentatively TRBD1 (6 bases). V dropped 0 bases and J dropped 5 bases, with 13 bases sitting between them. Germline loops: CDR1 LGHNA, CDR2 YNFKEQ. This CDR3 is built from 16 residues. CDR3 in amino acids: CASSQDRNRVNEKLFF. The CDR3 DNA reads TGTGCCAGCAGCCAAGATCGAAACAGGGTAAATGAAAAACTGTTTTTT.

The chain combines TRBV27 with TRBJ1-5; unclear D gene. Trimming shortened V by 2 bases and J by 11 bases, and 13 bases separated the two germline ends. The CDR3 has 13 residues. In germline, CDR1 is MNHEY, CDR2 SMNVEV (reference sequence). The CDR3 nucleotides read TGTGCCAGCAGTTTAATACACCCCGGGGCCCAGCATTTT. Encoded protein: CASSLIHPGAQHF.

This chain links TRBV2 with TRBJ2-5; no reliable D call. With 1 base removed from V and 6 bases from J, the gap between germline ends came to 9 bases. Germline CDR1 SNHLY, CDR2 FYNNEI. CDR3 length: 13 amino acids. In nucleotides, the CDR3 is TGTGCCAGCAGTGAAGGCCTAGATCAGACCCAGTACTTC. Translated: CASSEGLDQTQYF.

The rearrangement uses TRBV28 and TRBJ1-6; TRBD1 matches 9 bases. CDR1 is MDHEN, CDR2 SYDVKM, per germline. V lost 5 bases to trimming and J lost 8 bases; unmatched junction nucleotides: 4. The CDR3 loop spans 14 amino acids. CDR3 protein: CASSIGDRDSPLHF. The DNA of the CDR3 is TGTGCCAGCAGTATAGGGGACAGGGATTCACCCCTCCACTTT.